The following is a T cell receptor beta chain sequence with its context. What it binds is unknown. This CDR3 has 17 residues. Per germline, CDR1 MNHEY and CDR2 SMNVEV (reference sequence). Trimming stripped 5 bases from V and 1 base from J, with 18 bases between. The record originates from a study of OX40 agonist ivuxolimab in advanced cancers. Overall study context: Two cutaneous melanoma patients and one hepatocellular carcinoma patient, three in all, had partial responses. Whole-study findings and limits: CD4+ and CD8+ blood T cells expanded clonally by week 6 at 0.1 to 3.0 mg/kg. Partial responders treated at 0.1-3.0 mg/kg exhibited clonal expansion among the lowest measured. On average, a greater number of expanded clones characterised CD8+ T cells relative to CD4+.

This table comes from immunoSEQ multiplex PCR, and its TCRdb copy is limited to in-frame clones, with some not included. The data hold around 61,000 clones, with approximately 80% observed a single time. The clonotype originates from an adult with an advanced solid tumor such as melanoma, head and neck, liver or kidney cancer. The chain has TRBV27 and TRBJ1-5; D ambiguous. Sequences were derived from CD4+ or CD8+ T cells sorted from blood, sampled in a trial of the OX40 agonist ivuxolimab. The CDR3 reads CASSLRPGSLSNQPQHF. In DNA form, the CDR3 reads TGTGCCAGCAGTCTGAGACCCGGGTCCTTAAGCAATCAGCCCCAGCATTTT.